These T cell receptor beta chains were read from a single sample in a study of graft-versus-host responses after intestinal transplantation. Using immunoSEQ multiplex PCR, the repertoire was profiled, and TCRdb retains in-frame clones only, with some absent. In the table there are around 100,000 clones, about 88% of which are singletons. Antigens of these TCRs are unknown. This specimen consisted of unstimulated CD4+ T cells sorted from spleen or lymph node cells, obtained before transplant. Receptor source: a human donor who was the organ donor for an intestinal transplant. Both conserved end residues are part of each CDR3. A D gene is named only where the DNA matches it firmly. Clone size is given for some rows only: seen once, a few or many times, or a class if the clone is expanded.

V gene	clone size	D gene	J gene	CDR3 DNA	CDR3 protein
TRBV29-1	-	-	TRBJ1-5	TGCAGCGTTATACAGGGTAACAATCAGCCCCAGCATTTT	CSVIQGNNQPQHF
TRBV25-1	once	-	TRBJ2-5	TGTGCCAGCAGTGAATCGAGCCCCGGCTGGGGGCAAGGAGAGACCCAGTACTTC	CASSESSPGWGQGETQYF
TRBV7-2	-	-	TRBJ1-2	TGTGCCAGCAGCTTAGAAGGGTATGGCTACACCTTC	CASSLEGYGYTF
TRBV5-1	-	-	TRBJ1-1	TGCGCCAGCAGCTTTGAGTTTAGGGCTGAAGCTTTCTTT	CASSFEFRAEAFF
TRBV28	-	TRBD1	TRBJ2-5	TGTGCCAGCATTTCAAGGGGGCGGGAAGAGACCCAGTACTTC	CASISRGREETQYF
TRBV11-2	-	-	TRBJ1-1	TGTGCCAGCAGCTTAGATACTCGGCGCGAAGCTTTCTTT	CASSLDTRREAFF
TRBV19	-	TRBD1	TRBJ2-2	TGTGCCAGTAGCGGGACAGGGTACACCGGGGAGCTGTTTTTT	CASSGTGYTGELFF
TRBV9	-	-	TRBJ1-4	TGTGCCAGCAGCGTAGGAGGAGAGGGAAAACTGTTTTTT	CASSVGGEGKLFF
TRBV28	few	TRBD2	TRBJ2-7	TGTGCCAGCACCGGGACTAGCCCCCCCTACGAGCAGTACTTC	CASTGTSPPYEQYF
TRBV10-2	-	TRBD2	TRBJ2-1	TGCGCCAGCAGTGAGTGGGCTAGCGGGGGGATCTACAATGAGCAGTTCTTC	CASSEWASGGIYNEQFF
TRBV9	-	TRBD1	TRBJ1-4	TGTGCCAGCAGCCCAAGGGACAGCTCCTTTGAAAAACTGTTTTTT	CASSPRDSSFEKLFF
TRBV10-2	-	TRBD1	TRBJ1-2	TGCGCCAGCAAACCCGGGACAGGGCACTATGGCTACACCTTC	CASKPGTGHYGYTF
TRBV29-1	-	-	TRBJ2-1	TGCAGCGTTCAGGGGGAGGTCCAATGGGAGCAGTTCTTC	CSVQGEVQWEQFF
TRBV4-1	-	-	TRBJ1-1	TGCGCCAGCAGCCTAGGACGGGGAAGAAACACTGAAGCTTTCTTT	CASSLGRGRNTEAFF
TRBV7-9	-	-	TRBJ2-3	TGTGCCAGCAGTTTTAGCGGACTGAGCACAGATACGCAGTATTTT	CASSFSGLSTDTQYF
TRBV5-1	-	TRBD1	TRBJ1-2	TGCGCCAGCAGCCAGGGACAGAACTATGGCTACACCTTC	CASSQGQNYGYTF
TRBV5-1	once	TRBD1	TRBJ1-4	TGCGCCAGCAGCATTAAACAGGGGGCCGCCGAAAAACTGTTTTTT	CASSIKQGAAEKLFF